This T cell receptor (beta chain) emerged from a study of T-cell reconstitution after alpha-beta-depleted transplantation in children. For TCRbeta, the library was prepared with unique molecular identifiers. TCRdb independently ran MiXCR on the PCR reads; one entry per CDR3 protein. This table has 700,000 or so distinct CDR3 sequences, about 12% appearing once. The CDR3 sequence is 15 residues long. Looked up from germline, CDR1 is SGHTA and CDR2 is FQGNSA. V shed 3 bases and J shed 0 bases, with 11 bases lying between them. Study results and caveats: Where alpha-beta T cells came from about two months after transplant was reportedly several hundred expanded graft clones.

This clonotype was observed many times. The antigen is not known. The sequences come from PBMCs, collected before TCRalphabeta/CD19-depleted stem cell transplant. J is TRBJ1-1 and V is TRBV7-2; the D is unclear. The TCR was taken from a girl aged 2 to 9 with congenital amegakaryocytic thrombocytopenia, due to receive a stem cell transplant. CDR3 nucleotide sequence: TGTGCCAGCAGCTTCCAATCGGCCGTGAACACTGAAGCTTTCTTT. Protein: CASSFQSAVNTEAFF.